The text below deals with one T cell receptor (beta chain). The antigen remains undetermined. These data originate in a study of STAT5B mutations in CD4+ large granular lymphocyte leukemia. Study-wide results and limits: Approximately 25% of private leukemic clonotypes occurred rarely in other patients' non-leukemic repertoires. Patient CD4-sorted repertoires stayed more clonal than healthy ones after leukemic-clone removal. Top patient clones used TRBV06 genes more often: 8/27 versus 2/35 in controls.

This CDR3 is 16 amino acids long. CDR1 is MNHEY and CDR2 is SVGAGI in the germline V gene. J was trimmed by 2 bases and V by 4 bases; bases with no gene match: 11. TCRdb's copy holds only in-frame clones and misses some; the assay was immunoSEQ multiplex PCR. The data contain under 40,000 clones, approximately 81% of them singletons. This clonotype originated in a human donor in good health. The chain carries TRBV6-5 and TRBJ2-7; 7 bases are a match to TRBD1. Sequencing was performed on CD4+ T cells from blood buffy coats. CDR3 nucleotides: TGTGCCAGCAGTTTCCTTCCTCCGGGACAGCCCTACGAGCAGTACTTC. Encoded protein: CASSFLPPGQPYEQYF.